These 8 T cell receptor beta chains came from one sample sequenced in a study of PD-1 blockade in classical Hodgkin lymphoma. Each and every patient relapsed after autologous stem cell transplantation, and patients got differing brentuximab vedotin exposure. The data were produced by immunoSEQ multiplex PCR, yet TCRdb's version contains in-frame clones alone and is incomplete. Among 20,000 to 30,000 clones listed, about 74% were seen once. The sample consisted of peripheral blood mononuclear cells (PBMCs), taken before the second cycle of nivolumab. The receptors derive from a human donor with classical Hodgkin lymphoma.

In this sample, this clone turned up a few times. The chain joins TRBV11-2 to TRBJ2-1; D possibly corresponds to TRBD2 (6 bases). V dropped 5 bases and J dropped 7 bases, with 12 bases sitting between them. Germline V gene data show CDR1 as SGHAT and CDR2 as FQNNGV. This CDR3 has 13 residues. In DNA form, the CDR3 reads TGTGCCAGCAGCGGCGGGACTCTTAATGAGCAGTTCTTC. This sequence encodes CASSGGTLNEQFF.

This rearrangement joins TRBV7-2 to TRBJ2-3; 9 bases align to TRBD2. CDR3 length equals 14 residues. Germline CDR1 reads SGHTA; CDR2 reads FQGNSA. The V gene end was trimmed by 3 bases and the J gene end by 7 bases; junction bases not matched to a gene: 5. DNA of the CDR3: TGTGCCAGCAGCTTCGGACTAGCGATAAATACGCAGTATTTT. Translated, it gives CASSFGLAINTQYF.

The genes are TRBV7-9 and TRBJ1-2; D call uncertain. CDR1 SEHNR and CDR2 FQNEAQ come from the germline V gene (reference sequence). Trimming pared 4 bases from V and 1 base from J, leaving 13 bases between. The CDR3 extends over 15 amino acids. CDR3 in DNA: TGTGCCAGCAGCTCCTCACGAGGGATTAACTATGGCTACACCTTC. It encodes CASSSSRGINYGYTF.

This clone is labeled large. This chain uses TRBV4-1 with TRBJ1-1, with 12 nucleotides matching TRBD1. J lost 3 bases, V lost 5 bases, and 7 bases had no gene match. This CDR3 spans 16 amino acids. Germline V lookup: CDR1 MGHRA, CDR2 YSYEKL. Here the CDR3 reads CASSVGTGGLYTEAFF. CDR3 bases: TGCGCCAGCAGCGTTGGGACAGGGGGCTTATACACTGAAGCTTTCTTT.

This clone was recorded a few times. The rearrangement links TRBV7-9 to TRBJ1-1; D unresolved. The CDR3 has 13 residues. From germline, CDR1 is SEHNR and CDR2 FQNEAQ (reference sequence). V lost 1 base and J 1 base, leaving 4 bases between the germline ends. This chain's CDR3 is CASSLVPNTEAFF. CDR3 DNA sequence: TGTGCCAGCAGCTTAGTTCCGAACACTGAAGCTTTCTTT.

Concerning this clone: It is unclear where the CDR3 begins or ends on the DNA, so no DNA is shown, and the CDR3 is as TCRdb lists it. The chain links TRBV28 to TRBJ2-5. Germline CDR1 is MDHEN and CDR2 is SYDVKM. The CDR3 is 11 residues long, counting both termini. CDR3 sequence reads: CASSFLETQYF.

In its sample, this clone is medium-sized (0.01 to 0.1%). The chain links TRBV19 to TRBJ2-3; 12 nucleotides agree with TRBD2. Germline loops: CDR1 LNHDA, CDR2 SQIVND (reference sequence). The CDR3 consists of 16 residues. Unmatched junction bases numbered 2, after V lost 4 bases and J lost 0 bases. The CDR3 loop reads CASSRGLAGSTDTQYF. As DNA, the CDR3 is TGTGCCAGTAGTAGAGGACTAGCGGGAAGCACAGATACGCAGTATTTT.

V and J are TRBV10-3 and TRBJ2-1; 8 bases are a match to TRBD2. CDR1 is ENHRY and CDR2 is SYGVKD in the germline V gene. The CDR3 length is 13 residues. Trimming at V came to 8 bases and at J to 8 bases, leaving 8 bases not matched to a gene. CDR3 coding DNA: TGTGCCATCCGTTGGCTAGCGGGCGATGAGCAGTTCTTC. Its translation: CAIRWLAGDEQFF.